This T cell receptor (beta chain) was captured in a study of TIL therapy for anti-PD-1-resistant metastatic lung cancer. Study in general: Median tumor PD-L1 proportion score was roughly 5.9%. Tumors carried a median about 1.6 non-synonymous mutations per megabase.

This clone was detected many times. No antigen is known for it. Time point: pre-treatment sample, taken before nivolumab and TIL therapy. Pleural nodules or supraclavicular lymph nodes made up most of the excised metastases sampled. Patients were adults with stage 4 NSCLC. Overall study findings and caveats: Many TIL product clones were absent from baseline tumor, suggesting clonal contraction.

Looked up from germline, CDR1 is MNHNS and CDR2 is SASEGT. Deletions cut 6 bases from V and 3 bases from J, with 15 bases between. The CDR3 length is 14 residues. This was the immunoSEQ v3 assay. This table comes from immunoSEQ multiplex PCR, and its TCRdb copy is limited to in-frame clones, with some not included. The sample consists of 25,000 to 30,000 clones, roughly three fifths of them appearing once. Material: tumor tissue, obtained at baseline. The sequence derives from a woman between 25 and 80 years old with non-small cell lung cancer. The chain carries TRBV6-1 and TRBJ2-7, with D maybe TRBD1 (5 bases). This CDR3 reads CASSPLGQGYEQYF. As DNA, the CDR3 is TGTGCCAGCAGCCCGTTAGGGCAGGGCTACGAGCAGTACTTC.